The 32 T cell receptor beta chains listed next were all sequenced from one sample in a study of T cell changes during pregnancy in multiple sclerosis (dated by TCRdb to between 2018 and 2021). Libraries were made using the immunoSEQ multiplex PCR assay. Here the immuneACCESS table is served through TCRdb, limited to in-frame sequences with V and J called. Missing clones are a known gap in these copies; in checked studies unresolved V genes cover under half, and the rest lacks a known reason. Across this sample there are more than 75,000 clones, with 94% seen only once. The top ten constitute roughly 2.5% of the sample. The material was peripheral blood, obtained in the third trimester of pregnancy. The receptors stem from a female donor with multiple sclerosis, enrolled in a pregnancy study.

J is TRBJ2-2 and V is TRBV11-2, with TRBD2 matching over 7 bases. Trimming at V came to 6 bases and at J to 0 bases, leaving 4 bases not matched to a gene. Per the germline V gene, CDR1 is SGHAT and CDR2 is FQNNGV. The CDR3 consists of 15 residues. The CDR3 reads CASSFGGTNTGELFF. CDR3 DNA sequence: TGTGCCAGCAGTTTCGGGGGGACGAACACCGGGGAGCTGTTTTTT.

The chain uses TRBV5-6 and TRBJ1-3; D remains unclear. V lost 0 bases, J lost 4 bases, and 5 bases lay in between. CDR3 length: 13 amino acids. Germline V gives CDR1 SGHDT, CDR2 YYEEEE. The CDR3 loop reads CASSLAGGNTIYF. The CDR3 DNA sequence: TGTGCCAGCAGCTTGGCAGGAGGAAACACCATATATTTT.

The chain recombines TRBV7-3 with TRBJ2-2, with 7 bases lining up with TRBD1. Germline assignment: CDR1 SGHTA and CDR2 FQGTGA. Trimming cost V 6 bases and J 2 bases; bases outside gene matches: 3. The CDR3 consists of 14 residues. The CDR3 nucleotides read TGTGCCAGCAGTCGGGACAGCAACACCGGGGAGCTGTTTTTT. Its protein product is CASSRDSNTGELFF.

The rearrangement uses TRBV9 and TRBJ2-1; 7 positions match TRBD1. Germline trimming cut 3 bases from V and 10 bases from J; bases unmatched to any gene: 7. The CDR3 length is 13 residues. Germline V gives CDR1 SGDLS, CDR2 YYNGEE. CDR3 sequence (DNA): TGTGCCAGCAGCGCCTCGGGACAGCCGGAGCAGTTCTTC. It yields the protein CASSASGQPEQFF.

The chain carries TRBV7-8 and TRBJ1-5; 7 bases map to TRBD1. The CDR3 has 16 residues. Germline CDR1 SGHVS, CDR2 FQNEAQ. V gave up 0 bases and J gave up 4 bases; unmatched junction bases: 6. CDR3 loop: CASSLARDRVNQPQHF. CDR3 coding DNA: TGTGCCAGCAGCTTAGCCAGAGACAGGGTTAATCAGCCCCAGCATTTT. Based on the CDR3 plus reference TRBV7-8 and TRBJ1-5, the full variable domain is GAGVSQSPRYKVAKRGQDVALRCDPISGHVSLFWYQQALGQGPEFLTYFQNEAQLDKSGLPSDRFFAERPEGSVSTLKIQRTQQEDSAVYLCASSLARDRVNQPQHFGDGTRLSIL.

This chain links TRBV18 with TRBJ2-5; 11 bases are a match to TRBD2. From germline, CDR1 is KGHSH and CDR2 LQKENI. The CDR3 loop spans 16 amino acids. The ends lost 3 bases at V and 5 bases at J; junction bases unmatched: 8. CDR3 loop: CASSPHRLAGRETQYF. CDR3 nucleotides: TGTGCCAGCTCACCCCATCGACTAGCGGGGCGGGAGACCCAGTACTTC. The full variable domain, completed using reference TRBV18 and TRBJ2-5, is NAGVMQNPRHLVRRRGQEARLRCSPMKGHSHVYWYRQLPEEGLKFMVYLQKENIIDESGMPKERFSAEFPKEGPSILRIQQVVRGDSAAYFCASSPHRLAGRETQYFGPGTRLLVL.

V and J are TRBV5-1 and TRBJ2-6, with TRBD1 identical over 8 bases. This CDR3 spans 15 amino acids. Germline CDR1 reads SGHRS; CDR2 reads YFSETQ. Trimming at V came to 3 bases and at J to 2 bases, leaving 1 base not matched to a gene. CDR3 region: CASSSQGAGANVLTF. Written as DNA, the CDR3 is TGCGCCAGCAGCTCACAGGGGGCTGGGGCCAACGTCCTGACTTTC.

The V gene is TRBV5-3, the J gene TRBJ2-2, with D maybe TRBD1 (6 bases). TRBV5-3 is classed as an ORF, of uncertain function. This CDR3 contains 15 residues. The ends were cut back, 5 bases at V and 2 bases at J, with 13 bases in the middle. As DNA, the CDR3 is TGTGCCAGAAGTCGGCGGACAGCCAACACCGGGGAGCTGTTTTTT. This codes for CARSRRTANTGELFF.

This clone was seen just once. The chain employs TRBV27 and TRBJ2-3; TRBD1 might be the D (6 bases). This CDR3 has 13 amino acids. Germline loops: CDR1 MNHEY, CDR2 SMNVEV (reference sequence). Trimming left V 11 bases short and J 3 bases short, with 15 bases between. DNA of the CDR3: TGTGCCTGCGGGCAGGGGCGGACAGATACGCAGTATTTT. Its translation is CACGQGRTDTQYF.

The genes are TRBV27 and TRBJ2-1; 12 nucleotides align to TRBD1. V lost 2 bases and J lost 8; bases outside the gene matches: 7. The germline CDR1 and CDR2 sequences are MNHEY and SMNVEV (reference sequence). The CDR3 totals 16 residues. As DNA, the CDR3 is TGTGCCAGCAGTTTACACCGGGACAGGGGGCTCGATGAGCAGTTCTTC. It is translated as CASSLHRDRGLDEQFF.

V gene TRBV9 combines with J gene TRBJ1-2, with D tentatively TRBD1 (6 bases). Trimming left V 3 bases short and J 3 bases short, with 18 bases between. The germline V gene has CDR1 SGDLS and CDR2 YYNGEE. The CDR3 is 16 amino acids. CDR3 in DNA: TGTGCCAGCAGCGCCCGAGTGTGGGGGCAGGACTATGGCTACACCTTC. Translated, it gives CASSARVWGQDYGYTF.

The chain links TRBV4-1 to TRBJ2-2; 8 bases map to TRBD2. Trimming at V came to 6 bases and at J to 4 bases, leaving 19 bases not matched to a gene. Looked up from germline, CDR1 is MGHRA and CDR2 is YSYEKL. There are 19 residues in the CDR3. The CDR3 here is CASRRFRVGSGGSTGELFF. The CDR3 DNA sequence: TGCGCCAGCAGAAGATTTCGCGTCGGCAGCGGGGGCAGCACCGGGGAGCTGTTTTTT.

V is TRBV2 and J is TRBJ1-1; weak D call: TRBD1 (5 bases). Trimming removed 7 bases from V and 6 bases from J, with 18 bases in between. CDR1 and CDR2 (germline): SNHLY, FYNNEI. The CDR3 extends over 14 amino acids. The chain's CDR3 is CASTETMGLSEAFF. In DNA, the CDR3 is TGTGCCAGCACCGAAACCATGGGACTCTCTGAAGCTTTCTTT.

The CDR3 nucleotides are TGTGCCAGCAGCGTAGCTGGGACAGGGACTGAAGCTTTCTTT. Protein: CASSVAGTGTEAFF. The gene calls are TRBV9 and TRBJ1-1; 9 bases are a match to TRBD1. Germline CDR1 SGDLS, CDR2 YYNGEE. Losses at the gene ends were 0 bases for V and 5 bases for J; bases not matched to a gene: 2. The CDR3 contains 14 residues. The full variable domain, in which reference TRBV9 and TRBJ1-1 provide the parts outside the CDR3, is DSGVTQTPKHLITATGQRVTLRCSPRSGDLSVYWYQQSLDQGLQFLIQYYNGEERAKGNILERFSAQQFPDLHSELNLSSLELGDSALYFCASSVAGTGTEAFFGQGTRLTVV.

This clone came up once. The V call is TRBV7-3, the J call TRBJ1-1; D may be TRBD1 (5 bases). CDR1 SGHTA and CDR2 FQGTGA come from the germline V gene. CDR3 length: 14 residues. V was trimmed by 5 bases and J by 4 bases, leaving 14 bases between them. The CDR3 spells CASSLDQGGTEAFF. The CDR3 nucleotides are TGTGCCAGCAGCCTCGACCAGGGAGGCACTGAAGCTTTCTTT.

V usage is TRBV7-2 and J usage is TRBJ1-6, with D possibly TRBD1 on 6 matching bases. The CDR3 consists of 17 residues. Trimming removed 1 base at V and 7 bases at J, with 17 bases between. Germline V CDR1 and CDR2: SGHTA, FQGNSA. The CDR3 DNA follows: TGTGCCAGCAGCTTAGGTTTGGGGGCCAGGCTCAATTCACCCCTCCACTTT. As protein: CASSLGLGARLNSPLHF.

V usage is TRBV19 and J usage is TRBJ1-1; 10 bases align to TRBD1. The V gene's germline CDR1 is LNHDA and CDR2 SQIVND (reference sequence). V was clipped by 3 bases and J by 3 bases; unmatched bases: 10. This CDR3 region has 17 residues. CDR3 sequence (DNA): TGTGCCAGTAGTATTTCCCGGGACAGGGGAGTCGACACTGAAGCTTTCTTT. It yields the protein CASSISRDRGVDTEAFF.

CDR3 loop: CASSAGHGFSPLHF. CDR3 in DNA: TGTGCCAGCTCAGCTGGGCATGGGTTCTCACCCCTCCACTTT. This chain links TRBV18 with TRBJ1-6; the D is unclear. CDR1 and CDR2 from the germline V gene are KGHSH and LQKENI. The CDR3 is made up of 14 amino acids. Trimming left V 5 bases short and J 10 bases short, with 15 bases between.

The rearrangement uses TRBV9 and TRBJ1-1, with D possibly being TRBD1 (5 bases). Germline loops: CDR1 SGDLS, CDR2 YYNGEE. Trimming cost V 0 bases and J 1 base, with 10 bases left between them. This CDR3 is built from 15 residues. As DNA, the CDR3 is TGTGCCAGCAGCGTAGCAGGAGGGGCGAACACTGAAGCTTTCTTT. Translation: CASSVAGGANTEAFF.

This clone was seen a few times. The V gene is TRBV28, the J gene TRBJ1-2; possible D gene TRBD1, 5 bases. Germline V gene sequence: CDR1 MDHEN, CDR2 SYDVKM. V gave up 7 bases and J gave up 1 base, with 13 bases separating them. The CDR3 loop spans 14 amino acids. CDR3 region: CASTSPTDNYGYTF. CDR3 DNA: TGTGCCAGCACATCCCCGACAGATAACTATGGCTACACCTTC.

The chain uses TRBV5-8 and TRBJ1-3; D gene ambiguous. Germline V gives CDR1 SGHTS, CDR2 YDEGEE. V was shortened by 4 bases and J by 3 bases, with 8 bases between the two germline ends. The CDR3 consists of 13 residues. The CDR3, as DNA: TGTGCCAGCAGCCTACTAGATGGAAACACCATATATTTT. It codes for CASSLLDGNTIYF.

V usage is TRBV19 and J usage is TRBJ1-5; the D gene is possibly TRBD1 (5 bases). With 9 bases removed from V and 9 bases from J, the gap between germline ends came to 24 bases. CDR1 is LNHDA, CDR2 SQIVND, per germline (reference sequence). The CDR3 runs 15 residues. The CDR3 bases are TGTGCCAGCAGTCCTAGGTCGAAGGTGGGGCTGCCCCAGCATTTT. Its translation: CASSPRSKVGLPQHF.

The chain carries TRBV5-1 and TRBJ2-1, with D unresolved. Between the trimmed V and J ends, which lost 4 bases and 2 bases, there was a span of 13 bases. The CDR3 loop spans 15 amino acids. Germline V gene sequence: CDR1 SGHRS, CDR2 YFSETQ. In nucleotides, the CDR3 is TGCGCCAGCAGCCCAAACAACCTTGCCTACAATGAGCAGTTCTTC. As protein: CASSPNNLAYNEQFF.

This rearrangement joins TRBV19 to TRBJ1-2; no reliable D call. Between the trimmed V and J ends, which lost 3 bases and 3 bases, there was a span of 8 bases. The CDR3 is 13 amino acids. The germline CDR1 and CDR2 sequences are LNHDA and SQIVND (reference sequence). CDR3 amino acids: CASSIGGHYGYTF. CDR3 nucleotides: TGTGCCAGTAGTATCGGAGGGCACTATGGCTACACCTTC.

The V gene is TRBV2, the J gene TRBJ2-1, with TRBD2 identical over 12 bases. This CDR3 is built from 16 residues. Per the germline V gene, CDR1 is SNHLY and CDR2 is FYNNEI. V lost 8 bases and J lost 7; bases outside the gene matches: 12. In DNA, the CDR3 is TGTGCCAGCGGGTTCGGACTAGCGGGGAAACAGAATGAGCAGTTCTTC. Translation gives CASGFGLAGKQNEQFF.

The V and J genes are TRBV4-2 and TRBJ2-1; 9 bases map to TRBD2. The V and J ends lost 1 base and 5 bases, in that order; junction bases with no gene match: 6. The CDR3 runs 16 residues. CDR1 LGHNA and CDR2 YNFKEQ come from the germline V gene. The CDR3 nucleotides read TGTGCCAGCAGCCAAGGGCTGGTAGCGGGAGACAATGAGCAGTTCTTC. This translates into CASSQGLVAGDNEQFF.

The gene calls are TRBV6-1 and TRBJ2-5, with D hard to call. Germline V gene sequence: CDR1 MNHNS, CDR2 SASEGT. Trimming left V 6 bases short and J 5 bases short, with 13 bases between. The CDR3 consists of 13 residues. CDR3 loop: CASSPVSIETQYF. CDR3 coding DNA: TGTGCCAGCAGCCCCGTGAGCATTGAGACCCAGTACTTC.

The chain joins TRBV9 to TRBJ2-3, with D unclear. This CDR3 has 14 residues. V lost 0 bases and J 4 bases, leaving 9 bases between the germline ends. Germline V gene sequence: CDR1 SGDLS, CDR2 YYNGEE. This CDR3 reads CASSVGSSPDTQYF. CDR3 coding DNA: TGTGCCAGCAGCGTAGGTAGCAGTCCAGATACGCAGTATTTT.

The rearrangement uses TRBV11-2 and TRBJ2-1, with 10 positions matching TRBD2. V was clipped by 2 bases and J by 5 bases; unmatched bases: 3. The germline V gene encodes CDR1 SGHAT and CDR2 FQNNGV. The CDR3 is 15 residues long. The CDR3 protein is CASSLTSGTNNEQFF. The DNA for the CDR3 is TGTGCCAGCAGCTTAACTAGCGGGACGAACAATGAGCAGTTCTTC.

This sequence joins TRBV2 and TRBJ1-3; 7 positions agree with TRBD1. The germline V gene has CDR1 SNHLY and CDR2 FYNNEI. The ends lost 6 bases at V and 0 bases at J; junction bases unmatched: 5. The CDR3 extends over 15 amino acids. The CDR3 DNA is TGTGCCAGCAGGGGAACAGGGGACTCTGGAAACACCATATATTTT. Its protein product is CASRGTGDSGNTIYF.

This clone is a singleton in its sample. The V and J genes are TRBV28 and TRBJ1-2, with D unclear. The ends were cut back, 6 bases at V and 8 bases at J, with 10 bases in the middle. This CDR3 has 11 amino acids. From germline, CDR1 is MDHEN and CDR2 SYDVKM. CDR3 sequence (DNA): TGTGCCAGCAGGGACTTGTGGGGCTACACCTTC. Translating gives CASRDLWGYTF.

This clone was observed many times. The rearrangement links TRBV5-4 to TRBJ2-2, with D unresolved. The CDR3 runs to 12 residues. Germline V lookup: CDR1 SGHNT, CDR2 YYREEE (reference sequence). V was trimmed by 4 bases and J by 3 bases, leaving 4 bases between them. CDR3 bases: TGTGCCAGCAGCACATACACCGGGGAGCTGTTTTTT. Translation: CASSTYTGELFF.